This T cell receptor beta chain was profiled in a study of T cells expressing NK-cell markers. Germline CDR1 and CDR2: MNHNS and SASEGT. The CDR3 has 13 residues. No DNA is given; TCRdb re-called the 5' RACE reads and lists each CDR3 protein once. The sample totals roughly 350,000 distinct CDR3 sequences. As regards this clonotype: Its antigen is as yet unknown.

Findings and caveats of the study: Dominant NKG2C+ clonotypes were found to form about 1.0-7.5% of CD8+ T cells in 5 or 6 donors. Whether expanded NKG2C+ T cell clones recognized HCMV stayed uncertain.

The receptor was isolated from a man aged 18-69 years in good health. Specimen: blood T cells: a sorted CD56 or NKG2C T cell subset, CD4+ or CD8+ T cells, or bulk PBMC T cells (not recorded which). The chain is built from TRBV6-1 and TRBJ2-3; TCRdb's D call, TRBD1, is unchecked because there is no DNA. The CDR3 sequence: CASSGPGGDTQYF.